These 22 T cell receptor beta chains were sequenced from one sample in a study of cytotoxic CD8 clonotypes in ibrutinib-treated CLL. Clones were sequenced by immunoSEQ multiplex PCR, and TCRdb holds only the in-frame ones, with some missing. The sample records about 97,000 clones, more than 75% being singletons. The material was PBMCs, obtained after 12 months of ibrutinib treatment. The source of these receptors is a human donor with chronic lymphocytic leukemia.

This sequence joins TRBV25-1 and TRBJ2-6; weak D call: TRBD1 (7 bases). The V end was cut by 7 bases, the J end by 11 bases, with 21 bases between. Germline CDR1 and CDR2: MGHDK and SYGVNS. This CDR3 has 15 amino acids. In nucleotides, the CDR3 is TGTGCCAGCACAAGGTCAGGGGGGTTCGCCGACGTCCTGACTTTC. It specifies CASTRSGGFADVLTF.

This chain uses TRBV4-2 with TRBJ1-2, with D maybe TRBD1 (6 bases). Trimming took off 0 bases at V and 4 bases at J, with 12 bases between the two ends. The CDR3 is 15 residues long. Germline lookup yields CDR1 LGHNA and CDR2 YNFKEQ. As DNA, the CDR3 is TGTGCCAGCAGCCAAGATTACAGGGACTTCTATGGCTACACCTTC. Its translation is CASSQDYRDFYGYTF.

The CDR3 is CASAWGQAGSYEQYF. The CDR3 DNA follows: TGTGCCAGCGCTTGGGGACAGGCTGGGTCCTACGAGCAGTACTTC. The rearrangement joins TRBV6-5 to TRBJ2-7; 8 bases align to TRBD1. This CDR3 has 15 residues. J lost 1 base, V lost 8 bases, and 10 bases had no gene match. Per germline, CDR1 MNHEY and CDR2 SVGAGI.

The V call is TRBV5-5, the J call TRBJ1-1; maybe TRBD1 (5 bases). This CDR3 is 14 amino acids long. The germline V and J ends were trimmed by 0 bases and 5 bases, with 11 bases remaining between them. Per germline, CDR1 SGHKS and CDR2 YYEKEE (reference sequence). CDR3 protein: CASSLGGARTEAFF. The CDR3 DNA is TGTGCCAGCAGCTTGGGAGGGGCGCGTACTGAAGCTTTCTTT. Combining the CDR3 with reference TRBV5-5 and TRBJ1-1 gives the whole variable domain DAGVTQSPTHLIKTRGQQVTLRCSPISGHKSVSWYQQVLGQGPQFIFQYYEKEERGRGNFPDRFSARQFPNYSSELNVNALLLGDSALYLCASSLGGARTEAFFGQGTRLTVV.

Concerning this clone itself: The sample holds other DNA sequences that translate to the same CDR3. This rearrangement joins TRBV19 to TRBJ2-2; weak D call: TRBD1 (5 bases). Germline values: CDR1 LNHDA, CDR2 SQIVND (reference sequence). V dropped 3 bases and J dropped 1 base, with 6 bases sitting between them. This CDR3 has 14 amino acids. CDR3 DNA sequence: TGTGCCAGTAGTATCGGACAGAACACCGGGGAGCTGTTTTTT. Translation: CASSIGQNTGELFF. Variable domain in full (rest from reference TRBV19 and TRBJ2-2): DGGITQSPKYLFRKEGQNVTLSCEQNLNHDAMYWYRQDPGQGLRLIYYSQIVNDFQKGDIAEGYSVSREKKESFPLTVTSAQKNPTAFYLCASSIGQNTGELFFGEGSRLTVL.

The rearrangement uses TRBV4-1 and TRBJ2-7, with 9 bases identical to TRBD2. Germline CDR1 MGHRA, CDR2 YSYEKL. The V segment lost 8 bases and the J segment 0 bases; nucleotides outside the gene matches: 2. This CDR3 has 13 residues. In DNA, the CDR3 is TGCGCCAGCGGCGGGGGGGACTCCTACGAGCAGTACTTC. Its translation is CASGGGDSYEQYF.

In this sample, this clone turned up once. The gene calls are TRBV30 and TRBJ1-5, with TRBD1 matching over 9 bases. V lost 8 bases, J lost 3 bases, and 5 bases stayed unmatched. Germline values: CDR1 GTSNPN, CDR2 SVGIG (reference sequence). CDR3 length equals 13 residues. The chain's CDR3 is CALGTGNNQPQHF. CDR3 sequence (DNA): TGTGCCCTCGGGACAGGGAACAATCAGCCCCAGCATTTT.

The CDR3 DNA reads TGTGCCAGCAGCTCTTACTCAGGACAGGGCCGGCGAGCTTTCTTT. Translating it yields CASSSYSGQGRRAFF. The chain links TRBV5-6 to TRBJ1-1, with TRBD1 matching 8 bases. The CDR3 covers 15 residues. Germline V lookup: CDR1 SGHDT, CDR2 YYEEEE. Trimming removed 3 bases from V and 10 bases from J; junction bases left unmatched: 14.

The chain carries TRBV18 and TRBJ1-1; D is possibly TRBD1 (6 bases). In germline, CDR1 is KGHSH, CDR2 LQKENI. V was pared by 5 bases and J by 11 bases, with 15 bases between. CDR3 size: 12 residues. The CDR3 here is CASSIPGEMAFF. CDR3 sequence (DNA): TGTGCCAGCTCAATTCCAGGGGAGATGGCTTTCTTT.

This clone was counted a single time. The chain is built from TRBV28 and TRBJ2-7, with D uncertain. CDR3 length: 12 residues. Germline V gene sequence: CDR1 MDHEN, CDR2 SYDVKM. The V gene lost 3 bases and the J gene lost 7 bases, with 10 bases spanning the gap. CDR3 in DNA: TGTGCCAGCAGTTTTGAGTTTCAGGAGCAGTACTTC. It yields the protein CASSFEFQEQYF.

The rearrangement links TRBV4-3 to TRBJ2-7; TRBD2 matches at 9 bases. Germline CDR1 LGHNA, CDR2 YSLEER. V gave up 4 bases and J gave up 4 bases; unmatched junction bases: 2. The CDR3 covers 13 residues. The CDR3 protein is CASSRGGEYEQYF. In nucleotides, the CDR3 is TGCGCCAGCAGCCGCGGGGGGGAGTACGAGCAGTACTTC.

The chain carries TRBV4-3 and TRBJ1-4; weak D call: TRBD1 (6 bases). Germline V CDR1 and CDR2: LGHNA, YSLEER. This CDR3 spans 15 amino acids. Trimming removed 5 bases at V and 4 bases at J, with 14 bases between. CDR3 residues: CASSSQTGFNEKLFF. CDR3 coding DNA: TGCGCCAGCAGCTCTCAAACAGGGTTTAATGAAAAACTGTTTTTT.

The chain links TRBV11-2 to TRBJ2-1; D is ambiguous. The CDR3 has 17 residues. The germline V and J ends were trimmed by 3 bases and 7 bases, with 22 bases remaining between them. In germline, CDR1 is SGHAT, CDR2 FQNNGV. In DNA, the CDR3 is TGTGCCAGCAGCTTGATCTCAGATGCCACCCTCCGAAATGAGCAGTTCTTC. Protein: CASSLISDATLRNEQFF.

The J gene is TRBJ2-3, the V gene TRBV30, with 8 bases that match TRBD1. Losses at the gene ends were 7 bases for V and 1 base for J; bases not matched to a gene: 4. The V gene's germline CDR1 is GTSNPN and CDR2 SVGIG (reference sequence). The CDR3 extends over 13 amino acids. The CDR3, as DNA: TGTGCCTACGAGACAGGGGGCACAGATACGCAGTATTTT. Encoded protein: CAYETGGTDTQYF.

This chain uses TRBV18 with TRBJ2-7; tentative D call: TRBD1 (5 bases). Trimming cost V 0 bases and J 3 bases, with 15 bases left between them. This CDR3 comprises 16 residues. Germline values: CDR1 KGHSH, CDR2 LQKENI. This chain's CDR3 is CASSPPVGTGHYEQYF. The CDR3 nucleotides are TGTGCCAGCTCACCACCAGTGGGTACAGGCCACTACGAGCAGTACTTC.

The V call is TRBV29-1, the J call TRBJ1-1; D may be TRBD1 (5 bases). The CDR3 is 15 amino acids. Germline V gene data show CDR1 as SQVTM and CDR2 as ANQGSEA. Trimming took off 7 bases at V and 1 base at J, with 19 bases between the two ends. CDR3 sequence (DNA): TGCAGCGCCGTAGGACACCTTGGAGGGAACACTGAAGCTTTCTTT. Translating it yields CSAVGHLGGNTEAFF.

The chain has TRBV20-1 and TRBJ2-1; 7 positions match TRBD1. In germline, CDR1 is DFQATT, CDR2 SNEGSKA (reference sequence). The CDR3 extends over 10 amino acids. Unmatched junction bases numbered 7, after V lost 8 bases and J lost 12 bases. The CDR3 loop reads CSPLGGRQFF. The CDR3 nucleotides are TGCAGTCCACTAGGGGGCAGGCAGTTCTTC.

The chain has TRBV29-1 and TRBJ2-7; 8 nucleotides match TRBD1. Germline V gene sequence: CDR1 SQVTM, CDR2 ANQGSEA. With V trimmed by 0 bases and J by 6 bases, 10 bases remained unmatched. The CDR3 has 15 amino acids. The CDR3 region is CSVEDSRQGTGEQYF. The CDR3 DNA is TGCAGCGTTGAAGATTCGCGACAGGGGACTGGCGAGCAGTACTTC.

This chain uses TRBV30 with TRBJ2-1; the match to TRBD2 covers 8 bases. Germline trimming cut 6 bases from V and 2 bases from J; bases unmatched to any gene: 9. Germline CDR1 and CDR2: GTSNPN and SVGIG (reference sequence). The CDR3 is 15 residues long. CDR3 nucleotides: TGTGCCTGCAAAGGGCGGGGGGCCCCCTACAATGAGCAGTTCTTC. Its translation is CACKGRGAPYNEQFF. Filled out from reference TRBV30 and TRBJ2-1, the complete variable domain reads SQTIHQWPATLVQPVGSPLSLECTVEGTSNPNLYWYRQAAGRGLQLLFYSVGIGQISSEVPQNLSASRPQDRQFILSSKKLLLSDSGFYLCACKGRGAPYNEQFFGPGTRLTVL.

In its sample, this clone was seen a few times. The V and J genes are TRBV28 and TRBJ1-2; the D gene is possibly TRBD1 (5 bases). The CDR3 covers 10 residues. Looked up from germline, CDR1 is MDHEN and CDR2 is SYDVKM. CDR3 amino acids: CASGDYGYTF. Written as DNA, the CDR3 is TGTGCTTCGGGGGACTATGGCTACACCTTC.

The chain uses TRBV7-7 and TRBJ2-5; 11 bases map to TRBD1. This CDR3 is 16 amino acids long. CDR1 and CDR2 (germline): SSHAT, FNYEAQ (reference sequence). Losses at the gene ends were 3 bases for V and 4 bases for J; bases not matched to a gene: 7. The DNA of the CDR3 is TGTGCCAGCAGCTTCGGGACAGGGGGTAGCGGAGAGACCCAGTACTTC. It codes for CASSFGTGGSGETQYF. The variable domain in full, completed from reference TRBV7-7 and TRBJ2-5, reads GAGVSQSPRYKVTKRGQDVTLRCDPISSHATLYWYQQALGQGPEFLTYFNYEAQPDKSGLPSDRFSAERPEGSISTLTIQRTEQRDSAMYRCASSFGTGGSGETQYFGPGTRLLVL.

V gene TRBV7-9 combines with J gene TRBJ2-1, with 9 bases identical to TRBD2. This CDR3 comprises 13 residues. The germline V gene encodes CDR1 SEHNR and CDR2 FQNEAQ (reference sequence). V was pared by 5 bases and J by 9 bases, with 5 bases of the junction left unmatched. The CDR3, as DNA: TGTGCCAGCAGCCCCAGCGGGGGGTTTGAGCAGTTCTTC. Encoded protein: CASSPSGGFEQFF.